This paragraph covers one TCR beta chain sequence. This CDR3 contains 14 residues. The germline CDR1 and CDR2 sequences are SGHAT and FQNNGV. The V segment lost 5 bases and the J segment 3 bases; nucleotides outside the gene matches: 5. The age range of participants was about 18 to 100 years, with residence in around 22 US areas. This sample stems from a study of blood T cell repertoires in COVID-19. Authors' methods: Estimation of nucleated cell counts was performed using reference gene primer amplification. Sequenced by immunoSEQ multiplex PCR; TCRdb stores in-frame clones only, minus some. V, J and clone size are those of that table, while D and trimming were read from the DNA. The sample includes hundreds of thousands of clones, 89% of them seen just once.

The source of this sequence is a woman aged 40 to 50 who had recovered from COVID-19. Sequencing was performed on PBMCs or T cells enriched from blood (not recorded which). V and J are TRBV11-2 and TRBJ2-5; TRBD1 matches at 8 bases. As DNA, the CDR3 is TGTGCCAGCAGCCAAAACAGGGGGGAAGAGACCCAGTACTTC. Its protein is CASSQNRGEETQYF.